Here is one TCR beta chain with its context. Residents of under 25 US areas, aged about 18 to 95 years, made up the participants. Donors were grouped by their self-reported clinical history. The entry originates in a study of blood T cell repertoires in COVID-19. Turning to the study itself: From the United States, Italy and Spain came samples of acute and convalescent COVID-19. Sample material is recorded as cDNA or gDNA derived from T cells, B-cell-depleted T cells, or PBMCs.

The CDR3 is 12 residues long. V lost 2 bases and J lost 4, with 6 bases in between. The germline CDR1 and CDR2 sequences are GTSNPN and SVGIG (reference sequence). Profiled with immunoSEQ multiplex PCR; TCRdb holds only in-frame clones, not every one. The top ten hold about 3% of the sample, which has around 250,000 clones, approximately 90% seen once. The source of this sequence is a man aged 35-49 years who had been exposed to COVID-19. The specimen sequenced was PBMCs or T cells enriched from blood (not recorded which). The chain has TRBV30 and TRBJ2-1; unclear D gene. CDR3 in DNA: TGTGCCTGGAGTCCTCTTTACAATGAGCAGTTCTTC. Protein product: CAWSPLYNEQFF.